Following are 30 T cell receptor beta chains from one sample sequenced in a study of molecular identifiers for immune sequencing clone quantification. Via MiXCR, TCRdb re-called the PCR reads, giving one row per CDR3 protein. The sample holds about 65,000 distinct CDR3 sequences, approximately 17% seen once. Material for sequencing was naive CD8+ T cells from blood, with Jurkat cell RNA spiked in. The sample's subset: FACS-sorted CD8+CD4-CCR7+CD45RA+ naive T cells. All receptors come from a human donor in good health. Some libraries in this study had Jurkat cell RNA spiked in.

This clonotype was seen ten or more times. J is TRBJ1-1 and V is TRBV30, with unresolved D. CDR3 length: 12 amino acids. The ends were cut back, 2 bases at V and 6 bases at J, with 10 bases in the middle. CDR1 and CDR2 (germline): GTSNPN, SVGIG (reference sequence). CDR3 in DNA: TGTGCCTGGAGTATAAGCGGGGCTGAAGCTTTCTTT. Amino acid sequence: CAWSISGAEAFF.

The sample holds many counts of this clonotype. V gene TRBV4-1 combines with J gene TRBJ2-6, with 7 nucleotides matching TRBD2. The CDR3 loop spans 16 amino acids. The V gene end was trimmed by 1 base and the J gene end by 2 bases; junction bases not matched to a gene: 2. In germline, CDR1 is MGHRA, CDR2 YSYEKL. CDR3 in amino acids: CASSQVAGAGANVLTF. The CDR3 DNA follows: TGCGCCAGCAGCCAAGTTGCGGGAGCTGGGGCCAACGTCCTGACTTTC.

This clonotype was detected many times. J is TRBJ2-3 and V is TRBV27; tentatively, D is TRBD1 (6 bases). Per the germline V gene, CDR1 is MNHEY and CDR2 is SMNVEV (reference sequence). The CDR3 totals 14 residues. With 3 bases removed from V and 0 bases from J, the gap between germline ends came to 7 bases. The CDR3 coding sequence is TGTGCCAGCAGTTTGGGACACAGCACAGATACGCAGTATTTT. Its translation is CASSLGHSTDTQYF.

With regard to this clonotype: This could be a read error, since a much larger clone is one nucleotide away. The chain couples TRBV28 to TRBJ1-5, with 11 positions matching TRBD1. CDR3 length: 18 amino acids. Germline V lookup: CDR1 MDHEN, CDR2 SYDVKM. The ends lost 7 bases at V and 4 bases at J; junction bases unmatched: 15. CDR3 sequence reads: CASNAGTGGTFRNQPQHF. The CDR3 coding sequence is TGTGCCAGCAATGCCGGGACAGGGGGTACCTTTCGGAATCAGCCCCAGCATTTT. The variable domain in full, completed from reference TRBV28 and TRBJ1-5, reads DVKVTQSSRYLVKRTGEKVFLECVQDMDHENMFWYRQDPGLGLRLIYFSYDVKMKEKGDIPEGYSVSREKKERFSLILESASTNQTSMYLCASNAGTGGTFRNQPQHFGDGTRLSIL.

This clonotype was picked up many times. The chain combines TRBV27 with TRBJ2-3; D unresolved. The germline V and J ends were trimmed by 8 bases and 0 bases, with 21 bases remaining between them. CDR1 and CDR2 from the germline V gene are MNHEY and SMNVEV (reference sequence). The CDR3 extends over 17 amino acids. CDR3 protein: CASWRVGISHSTDTQYF. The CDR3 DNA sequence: TGTGCCAGCTGGCGCGTGGGGATCAGCCATAGCACAGATACGCAGTATTTT.

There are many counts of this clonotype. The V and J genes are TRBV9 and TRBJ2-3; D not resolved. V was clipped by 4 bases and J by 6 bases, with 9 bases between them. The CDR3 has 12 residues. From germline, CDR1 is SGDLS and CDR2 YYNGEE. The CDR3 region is CASSYAADTQYF. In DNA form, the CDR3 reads TGTGCCAGCAGCTACGCCGCTGATACGCAGTATTTT. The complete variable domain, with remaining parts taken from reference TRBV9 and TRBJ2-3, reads DSGVTQTPKHLITATGQRVTLRCSPRSGDLSVYWYQQSLDQGLQFLIQYYNGEERAKGNILERFSAQQFPDLHSELNLSSLELGDSALYFCASSYAADTQYFGPGTRLTVL.

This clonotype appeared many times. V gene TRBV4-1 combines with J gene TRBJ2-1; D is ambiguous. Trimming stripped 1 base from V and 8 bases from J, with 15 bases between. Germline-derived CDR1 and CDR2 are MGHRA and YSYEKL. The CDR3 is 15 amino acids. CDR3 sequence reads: CASSQGLVSSDEQFF. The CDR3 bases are TGCGCCAGCAGCCAAGGATTAGTGTCGAGCGATGAGCAGTTCTTC.

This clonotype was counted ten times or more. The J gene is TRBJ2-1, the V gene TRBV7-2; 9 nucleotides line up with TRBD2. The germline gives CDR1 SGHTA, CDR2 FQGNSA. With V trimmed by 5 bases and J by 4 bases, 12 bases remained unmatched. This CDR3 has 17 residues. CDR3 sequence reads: CASSTPQIAGAYNEQFF. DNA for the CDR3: TGTGCCAGCAGCACCCCCCAAATAGCGGGAGCTTACAATGAGCAGTTCTTC.

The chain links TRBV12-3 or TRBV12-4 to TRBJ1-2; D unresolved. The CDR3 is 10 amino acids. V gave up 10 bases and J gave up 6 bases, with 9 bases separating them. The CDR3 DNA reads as TGTGCCACAGACGCTGATGGCTACACCTTC. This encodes CATDADGYTF.

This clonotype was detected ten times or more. CDR3 sequence: CASGLVLTGLIHNEQFF. The CDR3 DNA reads as TGTGCTAGTGGTTTGGTACTAACGGGACTAATACACAATGAGCAGTTCTTC. The V gene is TRBV12-5, the J gene TRBJ2-1; TRBD2 aligns across 7 bases. This CDR3 is 17 amino acids long. Trimming at V came to 0 bases and at J to 5 bases, leaving 10 bases not matched to a gene. Looked up from germline, CDR1 is LGHNT and CDR2 is FRNRAP.

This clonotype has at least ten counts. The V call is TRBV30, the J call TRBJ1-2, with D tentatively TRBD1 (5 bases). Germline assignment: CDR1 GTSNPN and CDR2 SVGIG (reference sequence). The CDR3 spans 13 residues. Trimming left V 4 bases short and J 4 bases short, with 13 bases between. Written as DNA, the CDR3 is TGTGCCTGGACCGACAGATCCAGCTATGGCTACACCTTC. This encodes CAWTDRSSYGYTF.

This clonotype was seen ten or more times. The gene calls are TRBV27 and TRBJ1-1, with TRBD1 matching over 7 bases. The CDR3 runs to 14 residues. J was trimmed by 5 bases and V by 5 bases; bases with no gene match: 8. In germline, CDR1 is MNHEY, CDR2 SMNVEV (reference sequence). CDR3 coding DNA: TGTGCCAGCAGTGTGACAGGGATTTATACTGAAGCTTTCTTT. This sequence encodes CASSVTGIYTEAFF.

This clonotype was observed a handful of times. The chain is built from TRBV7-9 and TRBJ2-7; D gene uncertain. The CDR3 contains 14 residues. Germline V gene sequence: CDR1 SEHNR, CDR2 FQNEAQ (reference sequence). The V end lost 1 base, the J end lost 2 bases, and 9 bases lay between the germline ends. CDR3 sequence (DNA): TGTGCCAGCAGCTTAGTCGCCAGTCCCTACGAGCAGTACTTC. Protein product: CASSLVASPYEQYF.

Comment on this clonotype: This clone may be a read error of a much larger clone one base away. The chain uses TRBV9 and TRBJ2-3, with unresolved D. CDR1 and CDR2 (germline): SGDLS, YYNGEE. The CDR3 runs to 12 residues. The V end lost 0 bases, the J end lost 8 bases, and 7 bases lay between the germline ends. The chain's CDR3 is CASSVGSGTQYF. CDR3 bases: TGTGCCAGCAGCGTAGGTTCAGGTACGCAGTATTTT.

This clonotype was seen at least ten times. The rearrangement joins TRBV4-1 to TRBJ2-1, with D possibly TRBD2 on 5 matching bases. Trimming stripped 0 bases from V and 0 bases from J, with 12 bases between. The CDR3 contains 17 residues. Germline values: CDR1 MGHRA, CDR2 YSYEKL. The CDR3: CASSQESRRSSYNEQFF. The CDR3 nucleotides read TGCGCCAGCAGCCAAGAGTCTCGGAGGAGCTCCTACAATGAGCAGTTCTTC.

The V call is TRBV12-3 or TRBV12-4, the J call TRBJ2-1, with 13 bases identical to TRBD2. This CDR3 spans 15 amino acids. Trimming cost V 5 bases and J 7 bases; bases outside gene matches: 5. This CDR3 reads CASSILAGGPNEQFF. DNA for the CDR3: TGTGCCAGCAGTATACTAGCGGGAGGGCCTAATGAGCAGTTCTTC.

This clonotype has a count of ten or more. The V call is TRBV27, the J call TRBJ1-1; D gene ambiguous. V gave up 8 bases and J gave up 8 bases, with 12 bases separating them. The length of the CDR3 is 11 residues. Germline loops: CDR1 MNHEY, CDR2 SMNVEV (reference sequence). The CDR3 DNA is TGTGCCAGCGCTTCAAGGCAGGAAGCTTTCTTT. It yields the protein CASASRQEAFF.

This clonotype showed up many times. DNA of the CDR3: TGTGCCAGCAGCCCTTCCCTTTCCCTCAATCAGCCCCAGCATTTT. Translation: CASSPSLSLNQPQHF. V is TRBV11-2 and J is TRBJ1-5; D is uncertain. V was shortened by 5 bases and J by 3 bases, with 14 bases between the two germline ends. CDR3 length equals 15 residues. Germline V gene lookup returns CDR1 SGHAT and CDR2 FQNNGV.

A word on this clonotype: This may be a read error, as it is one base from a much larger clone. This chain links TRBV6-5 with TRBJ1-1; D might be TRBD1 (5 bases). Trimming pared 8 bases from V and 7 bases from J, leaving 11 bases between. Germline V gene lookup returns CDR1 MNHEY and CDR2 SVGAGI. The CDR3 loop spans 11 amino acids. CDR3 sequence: CASFAGGEAFF. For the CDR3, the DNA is TGTGCCAGCTTTGCGGGGGGTGAAGCTTTCTTT.

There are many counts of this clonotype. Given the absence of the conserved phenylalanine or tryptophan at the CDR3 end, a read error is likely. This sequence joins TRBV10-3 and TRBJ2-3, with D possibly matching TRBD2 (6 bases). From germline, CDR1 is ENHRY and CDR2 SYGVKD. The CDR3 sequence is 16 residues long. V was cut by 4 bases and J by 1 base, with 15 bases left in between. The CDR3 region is CAISATSNMGTDTQYL. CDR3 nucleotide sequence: TGTGCCATCAGTGCGACTAGTAATATGGGCACAGATACGCAGTATCTT.

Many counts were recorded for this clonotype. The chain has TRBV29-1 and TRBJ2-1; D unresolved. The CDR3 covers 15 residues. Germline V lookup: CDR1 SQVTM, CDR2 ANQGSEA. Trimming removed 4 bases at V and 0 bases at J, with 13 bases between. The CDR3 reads CSVALRGSSYNEQFF. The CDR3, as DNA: TGCAGCGTTGCTCTCCGCGGTAGCTCCTACAATGAGCAGTTCTTC.

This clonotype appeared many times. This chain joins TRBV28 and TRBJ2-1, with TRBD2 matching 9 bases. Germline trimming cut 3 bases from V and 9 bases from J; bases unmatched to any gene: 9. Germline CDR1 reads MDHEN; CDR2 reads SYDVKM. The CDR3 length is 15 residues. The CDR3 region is CASSFPREGRVEQFF. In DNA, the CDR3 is TGTGCCAGCAGTTTTCCGCGGGAGGGCCGGGTTGAGCAGTTCTTC.

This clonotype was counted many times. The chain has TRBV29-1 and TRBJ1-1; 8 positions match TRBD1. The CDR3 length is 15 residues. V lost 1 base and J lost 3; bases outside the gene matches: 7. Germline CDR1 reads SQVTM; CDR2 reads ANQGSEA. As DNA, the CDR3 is TGCAGCGTTGAAGGGCTCGGACAGGGCGACACTGAAGCTTTCTTT. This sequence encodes CSVEGLGQGDTEAFF. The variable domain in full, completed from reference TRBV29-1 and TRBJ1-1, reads SAVISQKPSRDICQRGTSLTIQCQVDSQVTMMFWYRQQPGQSLTLIATANQGSEATYESGFVIDKFPISRPNLTFSTLTVSNMSPEDSSIYLCSVEGLGQGDTEAFFGQGTRLTVV.

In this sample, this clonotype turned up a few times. DNA for the CDR3: TGTGCCACCAGTGATTTGCTTGAGCAGTTCTTC. Its translation: CATSDLLEQFF. V is TRBV24-1 and J is TRBJ2-1; D call uncertain. CDR3 length: 11 amino acids. V shed 0 bases and J shed 9 bases, with 2 bases lying between them. Germline-derived CDR1 and CDR2 are KGHDR and SFDVKD.

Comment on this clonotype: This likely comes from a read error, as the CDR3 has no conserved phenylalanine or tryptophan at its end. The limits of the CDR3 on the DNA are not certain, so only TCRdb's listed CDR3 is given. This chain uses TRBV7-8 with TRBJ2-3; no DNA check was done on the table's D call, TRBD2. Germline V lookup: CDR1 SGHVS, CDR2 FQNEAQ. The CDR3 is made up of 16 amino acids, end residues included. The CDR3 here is CASSLWLAGYTDTQYL.

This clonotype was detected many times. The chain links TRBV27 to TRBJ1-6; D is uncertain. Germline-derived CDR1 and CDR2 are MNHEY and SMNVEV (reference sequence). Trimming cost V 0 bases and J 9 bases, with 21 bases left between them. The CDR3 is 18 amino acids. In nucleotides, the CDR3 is TGTGCCAGCAGTTTATCCGGGCCCAATAGTCCAGGACCTTCACCCCTCCACTTT. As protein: CASSLSGPNSPGPSPLHF.

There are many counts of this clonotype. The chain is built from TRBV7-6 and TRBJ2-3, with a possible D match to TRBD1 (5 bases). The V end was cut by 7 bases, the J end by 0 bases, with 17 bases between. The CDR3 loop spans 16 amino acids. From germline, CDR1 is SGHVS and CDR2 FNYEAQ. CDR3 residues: CASTPAGPRSTDTQYF. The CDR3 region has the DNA TGTGCCAGCACCCCAGCAGGGCCTCGTAGCACAGATACGCAGTATTTT.

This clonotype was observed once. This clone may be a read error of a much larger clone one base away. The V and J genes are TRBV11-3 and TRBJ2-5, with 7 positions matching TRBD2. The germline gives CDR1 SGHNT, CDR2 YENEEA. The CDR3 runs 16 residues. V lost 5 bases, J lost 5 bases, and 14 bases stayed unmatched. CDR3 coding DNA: TGTGCCAGCAGCCCCTACGCATTAGCGGGCATCGAGACCCAGTACTTC. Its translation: CASSPYALAGIETQYF.

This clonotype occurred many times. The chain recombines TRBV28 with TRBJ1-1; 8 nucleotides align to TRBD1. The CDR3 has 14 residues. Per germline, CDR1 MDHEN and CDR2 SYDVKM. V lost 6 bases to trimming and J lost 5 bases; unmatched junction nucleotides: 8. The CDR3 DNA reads TGTGCCAGCAGATGGACGGGACAGGTGACTGAAGCTTTCTTT. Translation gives CASRWTGQVTEAFF.

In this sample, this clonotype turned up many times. The DNA for the CDR3 is TGTGCCAGCAGCGAAAGCTGGAAGTCCTACGAGCAGTACTTC. It is translated as CASSESWKSYEQYF. The genes are TRBV13 and TRBJ2-7; D unresolved. Between the trimmed V and J ends, which lost 5 bases and 1 base, there was a span of 12 bases. CDR1 is PRHDT and CDR2 is FYEKMQ in the germline V gene (reference sequence). The CDR3 has 14 amino acids.